These 23 T cell receptor beta chains were all obtained from the same sample, sequenced in a study of blood T cell repertoires in COVID-19. Assay used: immunoSEQ multiplex PCR; TCRdb lists only in-frame clones, some missing. In the table there are approximately 190,000 clones, 84% of which are singletons. The sequencing sample was made of peripheral blood. The receptors stem from a man younger than 40 with active or convalescent COVID-19.

The gene calls are TRBV7-9 and TRBJ2-6; TRBD1 agrees at 9 bases. Germline loops: CDR1 SEHNR, CDR2 FQNEAQ (reference sequence). The CDR3 length is 17 residues. V was clipped by 3 bases and J by 0 bases; unmatched bases: 3. The CDR3 nucleotides read TGTGCCAGCAGCTTGGGACAGGGCTCCTCTGGGGCCAACGTCCTGACTTTC. Translated, it gives CASSLGQGSSGANVLTF.

The chain recombines TRBV7-2 with TRBJ2-7; D perhaps matches TRBD2 (7 bases). The V gene's germline CDR1 is SGHTA and CDR2 FQGNSA. Trimming removed 2 bases from V and 0 bases from J, with 17 bases in between. The CDR3 contains 17 residues. CDR3 in amino acids: CASSLSGLGGGSYEQYF. CDR3 coding DNA: TGTGCCAGCAGCTTATCGGGTTTAGGGGGGGGCTCCTACGAGCAGTACTTC.

The V gene is TRBV3-1 (or the pseudogene TRBV3-2), the J gene TRBJ1-4; D is uncertain. The V end lost 2 bases, the J end lost 3 bases, and 10 bases lay between the germline ends. CDR1 LGHDT and CDR2 YNNKEL come from the germline V gene (reference sequence). This CDR3 spans 15 amino acids. The CDR3 nucleotides read TGTGCCAGCAGCCAACTCCCGAGCGCTAATGAAAAACTGTTTTTT. This codes for CASSQLPSANEKLFF.

About this clone itself: The sample holds other DNA sequences that translate to the same CDR3. The V call is TRBV5-1, the J call TRBJ2-6; 7 nucleotides match TRBD1. This CDR3 has 15 amino acids. Trimming at V came to 3 bases and at J to 1 base, leaving 1 base not matched to a gene. The germline gives CDR1 SGHRS, CDR2 YFSETQ. DNA for the CDR3: TGCGCCAGCAGCTCGACAGGGTCTGGGGCCAACGTCCTGACTTTC. Its protein product is CASSSTGSGANVLTF. Looking up the rest from reference TRBV5-1 and TRBJ2-6 gives the full variable domain: KAGVTQTPRYLIKTRGQQVTLSCSPISGHRSVSWYQQTPGQGLQFLFEYFSETQRNKGNFPGRFSGRQFSNSRSEMNVSTLELGDSALYLCASSSTGSGANVLTFGAGSRLTVL.

This clone has a handful of counts. The chain recombines TRBV19 with TRBJ1-1, with D tentatively TRBD1 (5 bases). V dropped 0 bases and J dropped 1 base, with 12 bases sitting between them. Germline V gives CDR1 LNHDA, CDR2 SQIVND (reference sequence). This CDR3 comprises 16 residues. Here the CDR3 DNA reads TGTGCCAGTAGTATAGATTGGGGGGAGCAGAACACTGAAGCTTTCTTT. This gives the protein CASSIDWGEQNTEAFF.

This clone showed up just once. V and J are TRBV18 and TRBJ1-1; 7 bases are shared with TRBD1. CDR3 size: 15 residues. Looked up from germline, CDR1 is KGHSH and CDR2 is LQKENI. V lost 4 bases to trimming and J lost 1 base; unmatched junction nucleotides: 6. CDR3 sequence: CASSQTGLENTEAFF. CDR3 nucleotide sequence: TGTGCCAGCTCACAGACAGGGCTCGAGAACACTGAAGCTTTCTTT.

The chain is built from TRBV6-1 and TRBJ1-2, with D tentatively TRBD1 (5 bases). The CDR3 spans 15 residues. Germline V gene data show CDR1 as MNHNS and CDR2 as SASEGT. The V end lost 1 base, the J end lost 3 bases, and 12 bases lay between the germline ends. The CDR3 region has the DNA TGTGCCAGCAGTGAAGTTGCGGGGACCGACTATGGCTACACCTTC. It is translated as CASSEVAGTDYGYTF.

This clone has a single count. The chain links TRBV10-3 to TRBJ2-6, with 8 bases identical to TRBD1. This CDR3 is built from 16 residues. Germline V lookup: CDR1 ENHRY, CDR2 SYGVKD. J was trimmed by 4 bases and V by 8 bases; bases with no gene match: 10. CDR3 in amino acids: CAISSGQGSGANVLTF. The CDR3 nucleotides are TGTGCCATCTCATCCGGACAGGGAAGCGGGGCCAACGTCCTGACTTTC.

The V and J genes are TRBV29-1 and TRBJ2-3; 11 positions match TRBD2. Unmatched junction bases numbered 2, after V lost 4 bases and J lost 5 bases. The CDR3 is 13 residues long. Per the germline V gene, CDR1 is SQVTM and CDR2 is ANQGSEA. CDR3 nucleotides: TGCAGCGTTGTTAGCGGGAGGGTAGATACGCAGTATTTT. Encoded protein: CSVVSGRVDTQYF.

The rearrangement joins TRBV19 to TRBJ1-4; no definite D call. Germline CDR1 and CDR2: LNHDA and SQIVND (reference sequence). The V gene lost 6 bases and the J gene lost 0 bases, with 14 bases spanning the gap. The CDR3 is 16 amino acids. The chain's CDR3 is CASSDPGGTTNEKLFF. CDR3 bases: TGTGCCAGTAGCGATCCGGGAGGGACAACTAATGAAAAACTGTTTTTT.

The chain recombines TRBV28 with TRBJ2-7; 7 nucleotides line up with TRBD2. The CDR3 loop spans 12 amino acids. Germline-derived CDR1 and CDR2 are MDHEN and SYDVKM. V shed 6 bases and J 4 bases; nucleotides not matched to a gene: 3. CDR3 DNA sequence: TGTGCCAGCAGGGCGGGAGCTTACGAGCAGTACTTC. This translates into CASRAGAYEQYF.

This chain uses TRBV11-2 with TRBJ1-4; tentatively, D is TRBD1 (5 bases). Germline V gene sequence: CDR1 SGHAT, CDR2 FQNNGV. This CDR3 contains 17 residues. V gave up 5 bases and J gave up 0 bases, with 16 bases separating them. CDR3 bases: TGTGCCAGCAGCCTAGGCGGGGCTCTAGCAACTAATGAAAAACTGTTTTTT. Amino acids: CASSLGGALATNEKLFF.

V usage is TRBV3-1 (or the pseudogene TRBV3-2) and J usage is TRBJ1-4; no firm D call. Per the germline V gene, CDR1 is LGHDT and CDR2 is YNNKEL (reference sequence). This CDR3 is 14 amino acids long. V was clipped by 4 bases and J by 7 bases, with 13 bases between them. CDR3 sequence reads: CASSLGRRGEKLFF. CDR3 nucleotide sequence: TGTGCCAGCAGCCTGGGGAGGCGGGGTGAAAAACTGTTTTTT.

This clone was found a few times. The chain joins TRBV4-1 to TRBJ2-1; D unresolved. V lost 1 base to trimming and J lost 4 bases, with 17 bases between them. This CDR3 spans 17 amino acids. Germline loops: CDR1 MGHRA, CDR2 YSYEKL. CDR3 nucleotide sequence: TGCGCCAGCAGCCAAGGCCGCATTCGGAGCGTATACAATGAGCAGTTCTTC. Protein sequence: CASSQGRIRSVYNEQFF.

The rearrangement links TRBV7-6 to TRBJ2-1; 9 nucleotides match TRBD2. In germline, CDR1 is SGHVS, CDR2 FNYEAQ. The CDR3 covers 14 residues. The J segment lost 10 bases and the V segment lost 5 bases, leaving 9 bases of the junction unmatched. For the CDR3, the DNA is TGTGCCAGCAGCCCGAGAGGCCTAGCGGGGGAGCAGTTCTTC. Its translation: CASSPRGLAGEQFF. Combining the CDR3 with reference TRBV7-6 and TRBJ2-1 gives the whole variable domain GAGVSQSPRYKVTKRGQDVALRCDPISGHVSLYWYRQALGQGPEFLTYFNYEAQQDKSGLPNDRFSAERPEGSISTLTIQRTEQRDSAMYRCASSPRGLAGEQFFGPGTRLTVL.

The V call is TRBV28, the J call TRBJ1-2; TRBD1 agrees at 10 bases. Per the germline V gene, CDR1 is MDHEN and CDR2 is SYDVKM. The CDR3 sequence is 17 residues long. Trimming took 5 bases from V and 0 from J; bases not matched to a gene: 9. CDR3 region: CASSAGTGALSNYGYTF. CDR3 sequence (DNA): TGTGCCAGCAGTGCAGGGACAGGGGCACTATCTAACTATGGCTACACCTTC.

The chain links TRBV19 to TRBJ2-1, with D perhaps matching TRBD1 (5 bases). V dropped 0 bases and J dropped 1 base, with 7 bases sitting between them. The CDR3 length is 15 residues. Germline-derived CDR1 and CDR2 are LNHDA and SQIVND (reference sequence). The CDR3 spells CASSIEGRSYNEQFF. CDR3 sequence (DNA): TGTGCCAGTAGTATAGAGGGGCGATCCTACAATGAGCAGTTCTTC.

The chain links TRBV7-9 to TRBJ1-5; 10 nucleotides line up with TRBD1. The CDR3 loop spans 16 amino acids. The germline V gene encodes CDR1 SEHNR and CDR2 FQNEAQ (reference sequence). V shed 3 bases, J shed 7 bases, and the junction held 9 bases outside the gene matches. In DNA, the CDR3 is TGTGCCAGCAGCTTTTCCGGGACAGGGGAGTGGCAGCCCCAGCATTTT. Protein product: CASSFSGTGEWQPQHF.

This chain uses TRBV9 with TRBJ2-2, with 7 positions matching TRBD2. There are 14 residues in the CDR3. V gave up 2 bases and J gave up 5 bases; unmatched junction bases: 3. CDR1 and CDR2 (germline): SGDLS, YYNGEE. The CDR3 DNA reads TGTGCCAGCAGCGTCGGGGGGAAAACCGGGGAGCTGTTTTTT. Protein sequence: CASSVGGKTGELFF.

This chain connects TRBV4-1 to TRBJ2-3, with TRBD2 matching 10 bases. Germline V gene sequence: CDR1 MGHRA, CDR2 YSYEKL. The CDR3 sequence is 16 residues long. Losses at the gene ends were 0 bases for V and 8 bases for J; bases not matched to a gene: 8. CDR3 sequence (DNA): TGCGCCAGCAGCCAAGAGGAGAGCGGGGGGGTCATTACGCAGTATTTT. Encoded protein: CASSQEESGGVITQYF.

The chain has TRBV7-2 and TRBJ2-7, with 7 bases fitting TRBD2. Per germline, CDR1 SGHTA and CDR2 FQGNSA. V lost 4 bases to trimming and J lost 3 bases; unmatched junction nucleotides: 9. This CDR3 is built from 15 residues. Here the CDR3 reads CASSSGGTPHYEQYF. DNA for the CDR3: TGTGCCAGCAGCTCGGGAGGAACCCCTCACTACGAGCAGTACTTC.

This chain joins TRBV2 and TRBJ2-7; 10 bases map to TRBD1. The germline CDR1 and CDR2 sequences are SNHLY and FYNNEI. The CDR3 sequence is 15 residues long. V trimming: 3 bases; J trimming: 3 bases; junction bases outside the gene matches: 5. The CDR3 sequence is CASSDGGQGIYEQYF. The CDR3 region has the DNA TGTGCCAGCAGTGACGGGGGACAGGGGATCTACGAGCAGTACTTC.

For this clone: The identical CDR3 is also encoded by other nucleotide sequences in the sample. J is TRBJ1-2 and V is TRBV10-3, with D uncertain. V was shortened by 4 bases and J by 8 bases, with 8 bases between the two germline ends. The CDR3 runs to 11 residues. In germline, CDR1 is ENHRY, CDR2 SYGVKD. DNA of the CDR3: TGTGCCATCAGTGGTGGGGAGGGCTACACCTTC. It encodes CAISGGEGYTF.